One sample yielded the 26 T cell receptor beta chains listed below, sequenced in a study of T cell responses to AZD1222 COVID-19 vaccine. The table came from immunoSEQ multiplex PCR; TCRdb's copy has only in-frame clones and leaves some out. This table holds more than 100,000 clones, roughly 87% found once. The sample in question was peripheral blood, obtained on day 0 of AZD1222 vaccination. Every receptor here comes from an adult in good health.

This chain links TRBV5-1 with TRBJ1-1; D is perhaps TRBD1 (6 bases). Looked up from germline, CDR1 is SGHRS and CDR2 is YFSETQ. The CDR3 runs 11 residues. Trimming pared 0 bases from V and 10 bases from J, leaving 7 bases between. Here the CDR3 DNA reads TGCGCCAGCAGCTTGGACAGGGTAGCTTTCTTT. This encodes CASSLDRVAFF.

J is TRBJ2-7 and V is TRBV2; unclear D gene. The CDR3 has 14 amino acids. Germline CDR1 is SNHLY and CDR2 is FYNNEI. V was trimmed by 7 bases and J by 3 bases, leaving 16 bases between them. The CDR3 coding sequence is TGTGCCAGCACAGCGAGCGTGGGGTACTACGAGCAGTACTTC. It translates to CASTASVGYYEQYF.

This clone was seen just once. The J gene is TRBJ2-1, the V gene TRBV10-2; 7 nucleotides match TRBD2. Trimming cost V 4 bases and J 7 bases; bases outside gene matches: 13. Germline V lookup: CDR1 WSHSY, CDR2 SAAADI. The length of the CDR3 is 16 residues. In DNA, the CDR3 is TGCGCCAGCAGTGGGTCTCCGACCGGGACTACAAATGAGCAGTTCTTC. Its protein is CASSGSPTGTTNEQFF.

This clone showed up just a few times. The chain couples TRBV3-1 (or the pseudogene TRBV3-2) to TRBJ1-5; TRBD1 agrees at 7 bases. From germline, CDR1 is LGHDT and CDR2 YNNKEL (reference sequence). The CDR3 length is 14 residues. V lost 4 bases to trimming and J lost 6 bases; unmatched junction nucleotides: 6. The CDR3, as DNA: TGTGCCAGCAGCCTTACAGGGGTGGGTCAGCCCCAGCATTTT. Translated: CASSLTGVGQPQHF.

This rearrangement joins TRBV6-5 to TRBJ1-2; 9 bases align to TRBD1. V shed 6 bases and J 8 bases; nucleotides not matched to a gene: 13. This CDR3 has 15 residues. The V gene's germline CDR1 is MNHEY and CDR2 SVGAGI. As DNA, the CDR3 is TGTGCCAGCAGAGGAAGCGGGACAGGGTCAGTGGGCTACACCTTC. As protein: CASRGSGTGSVGYTF.

CDR3 region: CATEEQGSGNTIYF. CDR3 in DNA: TGTGCCACCGAAGAACAGGGCTCTGGAAACACCATATATTTT. This sequence joins TRBV7-2 and TRBJ1-3; weak D call: TRBD1 (6 bases). This CDR3 comprises 14 residues. Looked up from germline, CDR1 is SGHTA and CDR2 is FQGNSA. The V gene lost 10 bases and the J gene lost 0 bases, with 13 bases spanning the gap.

Turning to this clone: The sample has other DNA sequences that encode this CDR3 too. The V gene is TRBV5-1, the J gene TRBJ2-3; D tentatively fits TRBD1 or TRBD2 (5 bases each). CDR1 and CDR2 (germline): SGHRS, YFSETQ. The length of the CDR3 is 12 residues. V lost 0 bases, J lost 9 bases, and 8 bases lay in between. The CDR3 sequence: CASSLGRDTQYF. The CDR3 DNA reads as TGCGCCAGCAGCTTGGGCAGGGACACGCAGTATTTT.

DNA of the CDR3: TGTGCCAGCAGCTGGAGTGGATTTGGAAACACCATATATTTT. It encodes CASSWSGFGNTIYF. The chain has TRBV5-4 and TRBJ1-3; D gene unclear. The germline gives CDR1 SGHNT, CDR2 YYREEE (reference sequence). CDR3 length: 14 amino acids. V gave up 3 bases and J gave up 3 bases, with 10 bases separating them.

Concerning this clone: Other DNA sequences of this sample code for an identical CDR3. The chain combines TRBV7-9 with TRBJ1-2; 8 bases agree with TRBD1. Germline CDR1 and CDR2: SEHNR and FQNEAQ (reference sequence). The CDR3 consists of 15 residues. With V trimmed by 5 bases and J by 4 bases, 9 bases remained unmatched. The CDR3 sequence: CASSLGQGGGYGYTF. The CDR3 nucleotides read TGTGCCAGCAGCCTCGGACAGGGCGGCGGCTATGGCTACACCTTC.

The chain employs TRBV7-9 and TRBJ1-2; D remains ambiguous. Germline-derived CDR1 and CDR2 are SEHNR and FQNEAQ (reference sequence). CDR3 size: 15 residues. V lost 0 bases, J lost 4 bases, and 12 bases lay in between. The CDR3 region has the DNA TGTGCCAGCAGCTTAGCCGCCTGGGATACCTATGGCTACACCTTC. Encoded protein: CASSLAAWDTYGYTF.

The J gene is TRBJ2-7, the V gene TRBV7-2, with 8 bases matching TRBD1. J was trimmed by 4 bases and V by 5 bases; bases with no gene match: 1. Germline V gene data show CDR1 as SGHTA and CDR2 as FQGNSA. The length of the CDR3 is 12 residues. The CDR3 loop is CASSGQGYEQYF. The CDR3 nucleotides read TGTGCCAGCAGCGGACAGGGATACGAGCAGTACTTC.

This chain links TRBV28 with TRBJ2-2; D is ambiguous. Germline V gene lookup returns CDR1 MDHEN and CDR2 SYDVKM. The CDR3 runs 15 residues. Trimming left V 2 bases short and J 4 bases short, with 11 bases between. The CDR3 loop reads CASSLGGLSTGELFF. The DNA of the CDR3 is TGTGCCAGCAGTTTAGGTGGTTTGAGCACCGGGGAGCTGTTTTTT.

The chain has TRBV6-5 and TRBJ1-1; no reliable D call. Germline CDR1 MNHEY, CDR2 SVGAGI. The CDR3 length is 14 residues. The V end was cut by 7 bases, the J end by 1 base, with 13 bases between. CDR3: CASNPVLGNTEAFF. CDR3 in DNA: TGTGCCAGCAATCCCGTCTTGGGGAACACTGAAGCTTTCTTT.

The chain employs TRBV5-6 and TRBJ1-2, with D hard to call. The V end lost 0 bases, the J end lost 6 bases, and 6 bases lay between the germline ends. The CDR3 totals 12 residues. The germline gives CDR1 SGHDT, CDR2 YYEEEE. CDR3 nucleotide sequence: TGTGCCAGCAGCTTGGAAAGAAATGGCTACACCTTC. It yields the protein CASSLERNGYTF. Based on the CDR3 plus reference TRBV5-6 and TRBJ1-2, the full variable domain is DAGVTQSPTHLIKTRGQQVTLRCSPKSGHDTVSWYQQALGQGPQFIFQYYEEEERQRGNFPDRFSGHQFPNYSSELNVNALLLGDSALYLCASSLERNGYTFGSGTRLTVV.

The chain employs TRBV11-3 and TRBJ2-2; TRBD1 might be the D (6 bases). The CDR3 runs to 14 residues. V lost 5 bases, J lost 4 bases, and 11 bases lay in between. Looked up from germline, CDR1 is SGHNT and CDR2 is YENEEA. This CDR3 is CASSPLDSTGELFF. For the CDR3, the DNA is TGTGCCAGCAGCCCCCTGGACAGCACCGGGGAGCTGTTTTTT.

This chain links TRBV23-1 with TRBJ1-1; no reliable D call. TRBV23-1 is treated as an ORF (open reading frame) with a function not yet certain. The CDR3 totals 11 residues. With 0 bases removed from V and 8 bases from J, the gap between germline ends came to 4 bases. The CDR3 DNA is TGCGCCAGCAGTCAATCGAAAGAAGCTTTCTTT. Amino acids: CASSQSKEAFF.

The CDR3 here is CSVLTGDNSPLHF. CDR3 nucleotide sequence: TGCAGCGTACTAACAGGGGATAATTCACCCCTCCACTTT. The chain carries TRBV29-1 and TRBJ1-6; 7 bases map to TRBD1. The CDR3 contains 13 residues. The germline V gene encodes CDR1 SQVTM and CDR2 ANQGSEA. The V segment lost 6 bases and the J segment 5 bases; nucleotides outside the gene matches: 4.

The chain recombines TRBV24-1 with TRBJ2-6; D may be TRBD1 (6 bases). CDR1 and CDR2 from the germline V gene are KGHDR and SFDVKD. The V end lost 4 bases, the J end lost 2 bases, and 8 bases lay between the germline ends. This CDR3 is 15 amino acids long. DNA of the CDR3: TGTGCCACCAGTGAGGCAGGGGCTGGGGCCAACGTCCTGACTTTC. Translated: CATSEAGAGANVLTF.

This chain uses TRBV9 with TRBJ2-2; D is uncertain. In germline, CDR1 is SGDLS, CDR2 YYNGEE. CDR3 length equals 12 residues. V shed 4 bases and J shed 0 bases, with 1 base lying between them. In DNA form, the CDR3 reads TGTGCCAGCAGCCCGAACACCGGGGAGCTGTTTTTT. It is translated as CASSPNTGELFF.

This rearrangement joins TRBV3-1 (or the pseudogene TRBV3-2) to TRBJ1-3; D is uncertain. The V end lost 4 bases, the J end lost 4 bases, and 8 bases lay between the germline ends. The germline gives CDR1 LGHDT, CDR2 YNNKEL (reference sequence). CDR3 length: 13 residues. CDR3 amino acids: CASSRLRGNTIYF. The DNA of the CDR3 is TGTGCCAGCAGCCGACTCAGAGGAAACACCATATATTTT.

The chain combines TRBV3-1 (or the pseudogene TRBV3-2) with TRBJ2-5; TRBD2 aligns across 7 bases. The CDR3 loop spans 14 amino acids. Germline values: CDR1 LGHDT, CDR2 YNNKEL (reference sequence). The V gene end was trimmed by 5 bases and the J gene end by 1 base; junction bases not matched to a gene: 4. CDR3 sequence reads: CASSLGTTQETQYF. Here the CDR3 DNA reads TGTGCCAGCAGCTTGGGGACTACCCAAGAGACCCAGTACTTC.

J is TRBJ2-7 and V is TRBV28, with D perhaps matching TRBD1 or TRBD2 (5 bases each). This CDR3 has 14 amino acids. The V end was cut by 7 bases, the J end by 1 base, with 14 bases between. From germline, CDR1 is MDHEN and CDR2 SYDVKM. The CDR3 loop reads CASTRWDGSYEQYF. CDR3 DNA sequence: TGTGCCAGCACCCGTTGGGACGGGTCCTACGAGCAGTACTTC. Supplemented by reference TRBV28 and TRBJ2-7, the full variable domain reads DVKVTQSSRYLVKRTGEKVFLECVQDMDHENMFWYRQDPGLGLRLIYFSYDVKMKEKGDIPEGYSVSREKKERFSLILESASTNQTSMYLCASTRWDGSYEQYFGPGTRLTVT.

The chain recombines TRBV2 with TRBJ1-5; no definite D call. V shed 2 bases and J shed 2 bases, with 7 bases lying between them. Germline CDR1 reads SNHLY; CDR2 reads FYNNEI. The CDR3 covers 14 residues. The CDR3 DNA follows: TGTGCCAGCAGTGAATCCGGGCGCAATCAGCCCCAGCATTTT. It translates to CASSESGRNQPQHF.

In this sample, this clone turned up a few times. The gene calls are TRBV29-1 and TRBJ1-3; D possibly corresponds to TRBD1 (5 bases). In germline, CDR1 is SQVTM, CDR2 ANQGSEA. Trimming removed 6 bases from V and 0 bases from J, with 9 bases in between. The CDR3 has 13 residues. CDR3 nucleotide sequence: TGCAGCGTAAGGGACCGCTCTGGAAACACCATATATTTT. Translated: CSVRDRSGNTIYF.

The gene calls are TRBV12-3 or TRBV12-4 and TRBJ2-7; D remains unclear. The CDR3 has 12 residues. V lost 0 bases and J lost 5, with 5 bases in between. In nucleotides, the CDR3 is TGTGCCAGCAGTTTAGCACGGGACGAGCAGTACTTC. The encoded protein is CASSLARDEQYF.

J is TRBJ1-2 and V is TRBV7-9, with a weak D call TRBD1 (6 bases). This CDR3 is built from 14 residues. The V and J ends lost 5 bases and 1 base respectively, with 11 bases between them. The germline V gene encodes CDR1 SEHNR and CDR2 FQNEAQ (reference sequence). The CDR3 sequence: CASSPGANNYGYTF. The DNA of the CDR3 is TGTGCCAGCAGCCCGGGGGCGAATAACTATGGCTACACCTTC.